The 20 T cell receptor beta chains in this list originate from one sample, sequenced in a study of T cell clones after liver transplantation. Using immunoSEQ multiplex PCR, the repertoire was profiled, and TCRdb retains in-frame clones only, with some absent. The sample shows some 120,000 clones, about nine tenths of them seen only once. Specimen: CD4+ T cells from blood, collected 12 months after liver transplant. These receptor sequences come from a human patient who received a liver transplant. The T cells may partly be graft donor cells.

V gene TRBV27 combines with J gene TRBJ1-2; D unresolved. Germline CDR1 and CDR2: MNHEY and SMNVEV (reference sequence). This CDR3 region has 14 residues. The ends were cut back, 2 bases at V and 4 bases at J, with 11 bases in the middle. CDR3 coding DNA: TGTGCCAGCAGTTTAAGGGCCCCTGGCTATGGCTACACCTTC. It specifies CASSLRAPGYGYTF.

The chain uses TRBV11-3 and TRBJ2-7, with D possibly being TRBD2 (5 bases). The germline V gene has CDR1 SGHNT and CDR2 YENEEA. This CDR3 region has 14 residues. V lost 5 bases, J lost 7 bases, and 18 bases lay in between. The CDR3 nucleotides are TGTGCCAGCAGCGCTACTACCCAACTAGGGGAGCAGTACTTC. The encoded protein is CASSATTQLGEQYF.

V and J are TRBV28 and TRBJ2-5, with TRBD1 matching over 10 bases. CDR3 length: 16 residues. Trimming removed 5 bases from V and 3 bases from J; junction bases left unmatched: 9. Germline V gives CDR1 MDHEN, CDR2 SYDVKM. The CDR3 sequence: CASSAGSGTGEETQYF. In DNA, the CDR3 is TGTGCCAGCAGTGCCGGTTCGGGGACAGGGGAAGAGACCCAGTACTTC.

The chain links TRBV5-6 to TRBJ2-3; no definite D call. The CDR3 extends over 15 amino acids. Germline-derived CDR1 and CDR2 are SGHDT and YYEEEE. V gave up 1 base and J gave up 3 bases, with 12 bases separating them. CDR3 amino acids: CASSLSTDYTDTQYF. In nucleotides, the CDR3 is TGTGCCAGCAGCTTGAGTACGGATTATACAGATACGCAGTATTTT. The full variable domain, in which reference TRBV5-6 and TRBJ2-3 provide the parts outside the CDR3, is DAGVTQSPTHLIKTRGQQVTLRCSPKSGHDTVSWYQQALGQGPQFIFQYYEEEERQRGNFPDRFSGHQFPNYSSELNVNALLLGDSALYLCASSLSTDYTDTQYFGPGTRLTVL.

The sample holds one count of this clone. This sequence joins TRBV5-1 and TRBJ2-2; D is unclear. The V end lost 0 bases, the J end lost 2 bases, and 5 bases lay between the germline ends. Germline V gene sequence: CDR1 SGHRS, CDR2 YFSETQ. The CDR3 extends over 14 amino acids. The CDR3 is CASSLEGNTGELFF. The CDR3 nucleotides are TGCGCCAGCAGCTTGGAGGGAAACACCGGGGAGCTGTTTTTT.

The V and J genes are TRBV9 and TRBJ2-1, with 9 bases identical to TRBD1. J gave up 4 bases and V 0 bases, and 5 bases lay outside the gene matches. In germline, CDR1 is SGDLS, CDR2 YYNGEE. The CDR3 covers 16 residues. The CDR3 DNA reads TGTGCCAGCAGCGTAGTAGGGGGGACAGGGTACAATGAGCAGTTCTTC. This translates into CASSVVGGTGYNEQFF.

The chain recombines TRBV5-6 with TRBJ2-1; D could derive from TRBD1 or TRBD2 (5 bases each). CDR3 length equals 16 residues. V dropped 4 bases and J dropped 0 bases, with 14 bases sitting between them. The germline V gene encodes CDR1 SGHDT and CDR2 YYEEEE. CDR3 protein: CASSLGLDSSYNEQFF. The DNA for the CDR3 is TGTGCCAGCAGCCTCGGACTTGACAGCTCCTACAATGAGCAGTTCTTC.

This rearrangement joins TRBV2 to TRBJ2-2; D is unclear. V was cut by 5 bases and J by 1 base, with 20 bases left in between. Germline CDR1 reads SNHLY; CDR2 reads FYNNEI. This CDR3 contains 18 residues. As DNA, the CDR3 is TGTGCCAGCAGTCGAAGGTGGACCGAAACGGGGAACACCGGGGAGCTGTTTTTT. Translated: CASSRRWTETGNTGELFF.

J is TRBJ1-3 and V is TRBV2; D uncertain. There are 15 residues in the CDR3. Germline-derived CDR1 and CDR2 are SNHLY and FYNNEI. CDR3 in DNA: TGTGCTACAAACCCGGGTCGGGGCTCTGGAAACACCATATATTTT. Encoded protein: CATNPGRGSGNTIYF.

The chain has TRBV5-1 and TRBJ2-7; maybe TRBD2 (5 bases). V was pared by 4 bases and J by 2 bases, with 13 bases between. Germline CDR1 reads SGHRS; CDR2 reads YFSETQ. The CDR3 runs to 14 residues. The CDR3 here is CASSTRTGTYEQYF. The CDR3 DNA is TGCGCCAGCAGCACCCGGACGGGGACCTACGAGCAGTACTTC.

A single count supports this clone. The CDR3 region has the DNA TGTGCCAGCAGACAGGGGGTAACATTCTACGAGCAGTACTTC. Protein sequence: CASRQGVTFYEQYF. This chain links TRBV6-5 with TRBJ2-7; 8 bases align to TRBD1. Per the germline V gene, CDR1 is MNHEY and CDR2 is SVGAGI. This CDR3 has 14 amino acids. The junction had 7 bases not matched to a gene; V was cut back by 6 bases and J by 3 bases.

The genes are TRBV5-1 and TRBJ2-3; tentatively, D is TRBD1 (5 bases). Deletions cut 4 bases from V and 1 base from J, with 13 bases between. This CDR3 comprises 15 residues. Germline CDR1 is SGHRS and CDR2 is YFSETQ. The CDR3 DNA follows: TGCGCCAGCAGCGAGGACACAGGTGGCACAGATACGCAGTATTTT. Translation: CASSEDTGGTDTQYF.

The rearrangement links TRBV12-5 to TRBJ1-4; maybe TRBD1 (5 bases). CDR1 LGHNT and CDR2 FRNRAP come from the germline V gene. V dropped 2 bases and J dropped 8 bases, with 12 bases sitting between them. CDR3 length: 14 amino acids. CDR3 region: CASGLPGSGEKLFF. The CDR3 coding sequence is TGTGCTAGTGGTTTGCCAGGGTCGGGCGAAAAACTGTTTTTT.

This chain links TRBV6-1 with TRBJ2-7; a possible D gene is TRBD1 (6 bases). This CDR3 contains 14 residues. Trimming left V 5 bases short and J 1 base short, with 12 bases between. Germline V gives CDR1 MNHNS, CDR2 SASEGT. CDR3 DNA: TGTGCCAGCAGTATACAGGGTAATTCCTACGAGCAGTACTTC. As protein: CASSIQGNSYEQYF.

This clone was observed a single time. CDR3 residues: CASSLGTGRASNEKLFF. The CDR3 nucleotides read TGTGCCAGCAGCTTAGGAACGGGACGCGCGTCTAATGAAAAACTGTTTTTT. V gene TRBV7-9 combines with J gene TRBJ1-4; D is perhaps TRBD1 (5 bases). The V end lost 1 base, the J end lost 3 bases, and 15 bases lay between the germline ends. The germline V gene encodes CDR1 SEHNR and CDR2 FQNEAQ (reference sequence). The length of the CDR3 is 17 residues.

The V and J genes are TRBV10-3 and TRBJ2-1; 7 bases fit TRBD2. CDR1 is ENHRY, CDR2 SYGVKD, per germline. V lost 0 bases and J lost 3; bases outside the gene matches: 5. The CDR3 runs to 16 residues. CDR3 in DNA: TGTGCCATCAGTGAGTCGATGGGGGGGGACTACAATGAGCAGTTCTTC. Its protein is CAISESMGGDYNEQFF.

This chain joins TRBV5-1 and TRBJ2-3, with a tentative D call TRBD2 (5 bases). Looked up from germline, CDR1 is SGHRS and CDR2 is YFSETQ. This CDR3 is 14 amino acids long. Trimming stripped 5 bases from V and 5 bases from J, with 15 bases between. The CDR3 region is CASSVQRAEDTQYF. CDR3 nucleotide sequence: TGCGCCAGCAGTGTTCAGAGGGCCGAAGATACGCAGTATTTT.

The chain has TRBV7-2 and TRBJ2-4; possibly TRBD2 for D (6 bases). The CDR3 runs 14 residues. V lost 5 bases and J 7 bases, leaving 15 bases between the germline ends. In germline, CDR1 is SGHTA, CDR2 FQGNSA. In DNA, the CDR3 is TGTGCCAGCAGCCTACTAGCTCCCGGTAACATTCAGTACTTC. Protein sequence: CASSLLAPGNIQYF. Combining the CDR3 with reference TRBV7-2 and TRBJ2-4 gives the whole variable domain GAGVSQSPSNKVTEKGKDVELRCDPISGHTALYWYRQSLGQGLEFLIYFQGNSAPDKSGLPSDRFSAERTGGSVSTLTIQRTQQEDSAVYLCASSLLAPGNIQYFGAGTRLSVL.

The V call is TRBV4-1, the J call TRBJ2-2, with D hard to call. Germline assignment: CDR1 MGHRA and CDR2 YSYEKL. The CDR3 has 17 residues. Trimming removed 5 bases from V and 0 bases from J, with 16 bases in between. CDR3: CASSIRPVGTNTGELFF. CDR3 nucleotides: TGCGCCAGCAGCATCCGGCCCGTTGGCACGAACACCGGGGAGCTGTTTTTT.

The J gene is TRBJ1-4, the V gene TRBV2; D gene uncertain. The CDR3 totals 15 residues. Trimming shortened V by 4 bases and J by 0 bases, and 9 bases separated the two germline ends. Germline lookup yields CDR1 SNHLY and CDR2 FYNNEI. The CDR3 nucleotides are TGTGCCAGCAGTGGTCTCGGGGCAACTAATGAAAAACTGTTTTTT. It yields the protein CASSGLGATNEKLFF.